Below are 13 T cell receptor beta chains sequenced from a single sample in a study of cytomegalovirus exposure and HLA in healthy donors. This PCR relied on a set of 60 Vbeta primers and 13 Jbeta primers. TCRdb's copy holds only in-frame clones and misses some; the assay was immunoSEQ multiplex PCR. Of 40,000 to 55,000 clones in the sample, around three quarters are singletons; the top ten hold 6.3%. Sequenced sample: PBMCs. The receptors were sampled from a man aged 25-45 years in good health and CMV-seronegative.

V usage is TRBV5-1 and J usage is TRBJ2-2; 16 bases agree with TRBD2. Germline CDR1 SGHRS, CDR2 YFSETQ. The CDR3 is 17 residues long. V shed 4 bases, J shed 7 bases, and the junction held 7 bases outside the gene matches. The CDR3 bases are TGCGCCAGCAGCACGGGACTAGCGGGAGGGCTTAACGGGGAGCTGTTTTTT. Translated, it gives CASSTGLAGGLNGELFF.

J is TRBJ2-5 and V is TRBV11-3; D is possibly TRBD1 (6 bases). The CDR3 loop spans 14 amino acids. Per germline, CDR1 SGHNT and CDR2 YENEEA. The V end was cut by 2 bases, the J end by 5 bases, with 12 bases between. DNA of the CDR3: TGTGCCAGCAGCTTAAATCCCCAGGGGGAGACCCAGTACTTC. Amino acid sequence: CASSLNPQGETQYF.

The chain couples TRBV29-1 to TRBJ2-7, with D perhaps TRBD2 (6 bases). Trimming shortened V by 7 bases and J by 3 bases, and 16 bases separated the two germline ends. The CDR3 is 13 residues long. CDR1 is SQVTM, CDR2 ANQGSEA, per germline. The CDR3: CSALGLESYEQYF. DNA for the CDR3: TGCAGCGCCCTGGGACTGGAGAGCTACGAGCAGTACTTC.

The V call is TRBV18, the J call TRBJ2-7; 8 nucleotides line up with TRBD1. CDR1 KGHSH and CDR2 LQKENI come from the germline V gene. The CDR3 sequence is 13 residues long. V trimming: 4 bases; J trimming: 5 bases; junction bases outside the gene matches: 4. The CDR3 protein is CASSRTGFNEQYF. DNA for the CDR3: TGTGCCAGCTCACGGACAGGGTTCAACGAGCAGTACTTC.

V is TRBV19 and J is TRBJ2-3, with 9 bases matching TRBD2. The germline gives CDR1 LNHDA, CDR2 SQIVND (reference sequence). V shed 3 bases, J shed 0 bases, and the junction held 13 bases outside the gene matches. This CDR3 is 19 amino acids long. The CDR3 loop is CASSILSGRTTLSTDTQYF. For the CDR3, the DNA is TGTGCCAGTAGTATCTTGAGCGGGAGGACCACCCTCAGCACAGATACGCAGTATTTT.

This chain links TRBV27 with TRBJ2-1, with D perhaps matching TRBD2 (5 bases). The germline CDR1 and CDR2 sequences are MNHEY and SMNVEV (reference sequence). This CDR3 has 17 amino acids. Trimming took off 5 bases at V and 0 bases at J, with 17 bases between the two ends. CDR3 residues: CASSPPPSGGSYNEQFF. Written as DNA, the CDR3 is TGTGCCAGCAGTCCCCCACCCAGCGGAGGCTCCTACAATGAGCAGTTCTTC.

The V call is TRBV2, the J call TRBJ1-4, with 7 bases lining up with TRBD1. V lost 3 bases and J lost 9; bases outside the gene matches: 10. There are 15 residues in the CDR3. Germline loops: CDR1 SNHLY, CDR2 FYNNEI. The CDR3 spells CASSDETGSLKKLFF. The DNA of the CDR3 is TGTGCCAGCAGTGATGAGACAGGGTCCTTAAAAAAACTGTTTTTT.

The rearrangement uses TRBV4-1 and TRBJ2-1; TRBD2 might be the D (6 bases). With 5 bases removed from V and 8 bases from J, the gap between germline ends came to 22 bases. CDR1 and CDR2 from the germline V gene are MGHRA and YSYEKL. The CDR3 sequence is 16 residues long. For the CDR3, the DNA is TGCGCCAGCAGCACAGGAGTGGTGGCGGGGACCGATGAGCAGTTCTTC. Its translation: CASSTGVVAGTDEQFF.

V gene TRBV6-5 combines with J gene TRBJ2-7; 10 bases line up with TRBD1. The germline V gene encodes CDR1 MNHEY and CDR2 SVGAGI. V gave up 8 bases and J gave up 6 bases; unmatched junction bases: 13. The CDR3 extends over 15 amino acids. The CDR3 sequence: CASAAPDRGVREQYF. CDR3 DNA: TGTGCCAGCGCTGCACCGGACAGGGGGGTCCGCGAGCAGTACTTC.

V gene TRBV4-1 combines with J gene TRBJ2-1, with TRBD2 identical over 13 bases. With V trimmed by 4 bases and J by 4 bases, 7 bases remained unmatched. The CDR3 sequence is 17 residues long. In germline, CDR1 is MGHRA, CDR2 YSYEKL. The DNA for the CDR3 is TGCGCCAGCAGCCGATCTGGACTAGCGGGAGATTACAATGAGCAGTTCTTC. Protein: CASSRSGLAGDYNEQFF.

In this sample, this clone turned up a few times. The chain recombines TRBV19 with TRBJ2-3; maybe TRBD1 (6 bases). Germline V gives CDR1 LNHDA, CDR2 SQIVND (reference sequence). V was cut by 4 bases and J by 7 bases, with 9 bases left in between. The CDR3 loop spans 12 amino acids. CDR3 protein: CASSKDSYTQYF. The CDR3 DNA reads as TGTGCCAGTAGTAAGGACAGTTATACGCAGTATTTT.

The chain couples TRBV29-1 to TRBJ1-2, with a possible D match to TRBD1 (5 bases). Per germline, CDR1 SQVTM and CDR2 ANQGSEA. V lost 6 bases and J 4 bases, leaving 6 bases between the germline ends. The CDR3 runs to 10 residues. This CDR3 reads CSVRGYGYTF. The CDR3 region has the DNA TGCAGCGTAAGGGGCTATGGCTACACCTTC.

The V gene is TRBV5-1, the J gene TRBJ2-2; TRBD2 might be the D (6 bases). This CDR3 spans 15 amino acids. Between the trimmed V and J ends, which lost 1 base and 7 bases, there was a span of 14 bases. Germline CDR1 is SGHRS and CDR2 is YFSETQ. CDR3 coding DNA: TGCGCCAGCAGCTTGCGAGCGGAGGGAGGCGGGGAGCTGTTTTTT. Its translation: CASSLRAEGGGELFF.